The source of this T cell receptor beta chain is a study of T cells after yellow fever vaccination. Whole-study findings and limits: Secondary responses were weaker yet peaked faster, day 5 versus 15.

This CDR3 spans 15 amino acids. With 4 bases removed from V and 5 bases from J, the gap between germline ends came to 17 bases. Germline V CDR1 and CDR2: SGHRS, YFSETQ. In making TCR cDNA, 5'RACE template switching added a universal primer site and UMIs to it. Each CDR3 protein gets one entry after TCRdb re-called the 5' RACE reads with MiXCR. The sample lists 50,000 to 65,000 distinct CDR3 sequences; around 7% were seen once. The TCR sequence derives from a man aged 18 to 30 who received the YFV17D yellow fever vaccine. The V gene is TRBV5-1, the J gene TRBJ2-3; D is possibly TRBD1 (6 bases). This specimen was CD8+ T cells not binding an NS4B(214-222) dextramer, sorted from PBMCs, taken around 45 days after the first yellow fever vaccination. CDR3 coding DNA: TGCGCCAGCAGCCGGAGTAACCCAGGGGTAGATACGCAGTATTTT. Its translation is CASSRSNPGVDTQYF.